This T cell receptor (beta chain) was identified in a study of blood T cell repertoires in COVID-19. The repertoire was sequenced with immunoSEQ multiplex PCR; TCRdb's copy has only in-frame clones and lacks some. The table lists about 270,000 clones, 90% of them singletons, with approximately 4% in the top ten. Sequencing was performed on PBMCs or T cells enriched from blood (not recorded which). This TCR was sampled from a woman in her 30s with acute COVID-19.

The CDR3 loop is CASSFVLGAFYNEQFF. The CDR3 DNA is TGTGCCAGTAGTTTTGTTCTGGGGGCCTTCTACAATGAGCAGTTCTTC. The genes are TRBV19 and TRBJ2-1; possible D gene TRBD1, 6 bases. Germline lookup yields CDR1 LNHDA and CDR2 SQIVND (reference sequence). CDR3 size: 16 residues. Trimming stripped 5 bases from V and 3 bases from J, with 17 bases between.